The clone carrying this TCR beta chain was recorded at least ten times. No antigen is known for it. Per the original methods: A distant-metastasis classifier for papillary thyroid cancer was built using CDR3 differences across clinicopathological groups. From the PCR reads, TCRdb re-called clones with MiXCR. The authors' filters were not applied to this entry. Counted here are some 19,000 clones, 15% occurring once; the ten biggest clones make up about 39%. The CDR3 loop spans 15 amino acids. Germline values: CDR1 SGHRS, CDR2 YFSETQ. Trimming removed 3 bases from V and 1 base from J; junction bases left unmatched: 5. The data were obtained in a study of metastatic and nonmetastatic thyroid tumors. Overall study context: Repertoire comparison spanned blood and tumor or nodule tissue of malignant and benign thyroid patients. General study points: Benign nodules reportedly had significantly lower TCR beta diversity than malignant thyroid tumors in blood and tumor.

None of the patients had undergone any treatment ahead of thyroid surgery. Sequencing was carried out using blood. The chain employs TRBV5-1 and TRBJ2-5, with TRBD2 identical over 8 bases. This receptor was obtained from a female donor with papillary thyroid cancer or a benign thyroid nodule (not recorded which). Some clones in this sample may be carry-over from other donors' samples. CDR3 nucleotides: TGCGCCAGCAGCTGGGCTACTAGCGGCCAAGAGACCCAGTACTTC. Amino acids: CASSWATSGQETQYF.